The entry that follows covers one TCR beta chain sequence. The antigen is unknown. TCR beta CDR3 sequences were amplified from RNA transcripts. The study used the HTBI primer set for a first-round RT-PCR of the TCR CDR3. MiXCR, run by TCRdb on the multiplex PCR reads, gives a single entry per CDR3 protein. Here the sample spans about 480,000 distinct CDR3 sequences, roughly 24% being singletons. The data were taken from a study of T cells in Graves' hyperthyroidism and ophthalmopathy. Turning to the study itself: Peripheral blood was drawn at first diagnosis, prior to all treatment. Findings of the study overall: In the blood, most expanded thyroid clonotypes above 0.001 appeared as well. Ophthalmopathy cases were set apart from stable hyperthyroidism by a 13 V-J model. Ophthalmopathy onset followed model prediction by a median approximately seven months.

Germline CDR1 is MNHEY and CDR2 is SMNVEV (reference sequence). There are 17 residues in the CDR3. Deletions cut 10 bases from V and 0 bases from J, with 22 bases between. The receptor was isolated from a woman younger than 45 with Graves' ophthalmopathy. V gene TRBV27 combines with J gene TRBJ1-3, with unresolved D. What was sequenced was blood. CDR3 DNA sequence: TGTGCCACCACGGACCAGGCGGGGTTTTACTCTGGAAACACCATATATTTT. This translates into CATTDQAGFYSGNTIYF.